The T cell receptor (beta chain) described here comes from a study of human T cells and chemical hapten exposure. Study summary: Per-sample variation in TCR yield stemmed mainly from small pooled library volume differences. Study-wide findings and caveats: Since the donors had alopecia, their immune response may not be the same as that of healthy people.

Time point specified: pre-sensitization, week 0. Specified treatment: therapeutic diphenylcyclopropenone sensitization with weekly scalp DPC. Unseparated into fractions, whole blood served as the source from which total RNA was extracted. Blood collection happened ahead of applying each patch test. This clonotype came up many times. The antigen is unknown. Each CDR3 protein is one row after TCRdb ran MiXCR on the RACE reads. The data contain tens of thousands of distinct CDR3 sequences, 8.5% to 10% of them seen just once; the ten biggest clones take up roughly 10%. Germline-derived CDR1 and CDR2 are LGHNA and YNFKEQ. V was trimmed by 4 bases and J by 1 base, leaving 7 bases between them. This CDR3 has 14 amino acids.

The sequencing here drew on whole blood, taken in connection with sensitization to the hapten diphenylcyclopropenone (DPC). The genes are TRBV4-2 and TRBJ2-2, with D possibly matching TRBD1 (5 bases). This TCR was sampled from a woman in her 30s with alopecia areata. Some clones in this sample may be carry-over from other donors' samples. For the CDR3, the DNA is TGTGCCAGCAGCCCCACAGGGAACACCGGGGAGCTGTTTTTT. Protein product: CASSPTGNTGELFF.